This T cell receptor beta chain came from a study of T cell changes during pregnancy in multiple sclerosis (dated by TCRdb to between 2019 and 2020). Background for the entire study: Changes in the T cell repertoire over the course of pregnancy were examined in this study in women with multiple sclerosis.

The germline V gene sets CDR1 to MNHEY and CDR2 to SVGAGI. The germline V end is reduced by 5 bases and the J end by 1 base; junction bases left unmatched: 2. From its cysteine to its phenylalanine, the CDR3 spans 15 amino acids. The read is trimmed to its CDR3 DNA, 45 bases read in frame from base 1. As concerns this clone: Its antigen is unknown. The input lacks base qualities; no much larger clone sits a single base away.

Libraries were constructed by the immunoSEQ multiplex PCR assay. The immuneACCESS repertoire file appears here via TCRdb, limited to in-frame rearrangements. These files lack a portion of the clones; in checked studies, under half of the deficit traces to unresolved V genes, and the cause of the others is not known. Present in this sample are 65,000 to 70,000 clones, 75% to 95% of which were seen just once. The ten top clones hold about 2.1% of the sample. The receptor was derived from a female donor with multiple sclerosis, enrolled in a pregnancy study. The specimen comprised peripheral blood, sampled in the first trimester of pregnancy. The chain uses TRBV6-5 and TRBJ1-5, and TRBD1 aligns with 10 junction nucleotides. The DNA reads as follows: TGTGCCAGCAGTAGACAGGGGGCGAGCAATCAGCCCCAGCATTTT. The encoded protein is CASSRQGASNQPQHF.